This T cell receptor beta chain was captured by sequencing in a study of monozygotic twins with inflammatory bowel disease. TCRdb reprocessed the 5' RACE reads and keeps a single row for each CDR3 protein, giving no DNA. The sample data list 300,000 to 450,000 distinct CDR3 sequences. The CDR3 sequence is 15 residues long. The germline V gene encodes CDR1 SGHDT and CDR2 YYEEEE. Turning to this clonotype: Its target is unknown.

Regarding the study as a whole: The inverse Simpson measure of TCRbeta diversity was lower in IBD patients than in healthy co-twins.

Specimen: blood. The gene calls are TRBV5-6 and TRBJ1-5. This sequence originates from a human donor with ulcerative colitis or Crohn's disease, or a healthy co-twin of an affected twin (not recorded which). The CDR3 is CASSMTQNSNQPQHF.